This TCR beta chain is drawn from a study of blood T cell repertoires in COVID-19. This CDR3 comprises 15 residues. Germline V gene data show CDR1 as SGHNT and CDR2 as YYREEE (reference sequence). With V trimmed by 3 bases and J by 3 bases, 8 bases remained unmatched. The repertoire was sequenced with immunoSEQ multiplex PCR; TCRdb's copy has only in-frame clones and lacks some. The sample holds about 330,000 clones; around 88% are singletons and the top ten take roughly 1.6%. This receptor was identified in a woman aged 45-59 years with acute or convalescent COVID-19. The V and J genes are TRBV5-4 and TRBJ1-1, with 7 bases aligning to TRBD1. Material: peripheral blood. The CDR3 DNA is TGTGCCAGCAGCTCAATACAGGGGAGTCACACTGAAGCTTTCTTT. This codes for CASSSIQGSHTEAFF.